The TCR beta chain described here comes from a study of vaccination effects on CD4 cells after COVID-19. Study-wide background: Before any sequencing was done, the ViraFEST assay used viral peptide pools to expand antigen-specific CD4+ T cells. IL-2 at roughly 9.7 IU/ml and peptides at roughly 9.6 ug/ml were added to cultured PBMC, around 2.2 million per well.

Researchers isolated CD4+ T cells once roughly nine days of culture had elapsed. The study, taken as a whole, reports: Both infection-induced and vaccine-induced clones contracted markedly at late post-vaccination timepoints. The study had few convalescent patients and no early post-infection timepoints.

In the case of this clone: Its antigen is unknown.

Germline V gene lookup returns CDR1 SGHAT and CDR2 FQDESV (reference sequence). The CDR3 is made up of 15 amino acids. V lost 1 base and J lost 4, with 11 bases in between. Libraries were prepared by immunoSEQ multiplex PCR; TCRdb keeps only in-frame clonotypes and omits some of them. The data contain roughly 40,000 clones, 68% of them singletons. The starting material was CD4+ T cells from PBMCs cultured without peptide, obtained before COVID-19 vaccination. This receptor was identified in a human donor who received a COVID-19 vaccine. The chain recombines TRBV11-1 with TRBJ2-1, with a weak D call TRBD1 (5 bases). CDR3 in amino acids: CASSLEGWTYNEQFF. CDR3 in DNA: TGTGCCAGCAGCTTAGAGGGGTGGACATACAATGAGCAGTTCTTC. Full variable domain (outside the CDR3, taken from reference TRBV11-1 and TRBJ2-1): EAEVAQSPRYKITEKSQAVAFWCDPISGHATLYWYRQILGQGPELLVQFQDESVVDDSQLPKDRFSAERLKGVDSTLKIQPAELGDSAMYLCASSLEGWTYNEQFFGPGTRLTVL.